The rows below give T cell receptor beta chains drawn from one sample of a study of blood T cell repertoires in COVID-19. Generated by immunoSEQ multiplex PCR, the TCRdb table keeps only in-frame clones and is missing some. The table records approximately 440,000 clones, about 92% of them present only once. The specimen was PBMCs or T cells enriched from blood (not recorded which). All receptors come from a man younger than 35 who had recovered from COVID-19. Both conserved end residues are part of each CDR3. The D gene is left open where the match is weak. Size is omitted from some rows. Given values are once, few, many or a class for expanded clones.

cdr3_aa | cdr3_nt | d_call | clone_size | j_call | v_call
CASSPTGSFTEAFF | TGTGCCAGCAGCCCGACAGGGAGTTTCACTGAAGCTTTCTTT | TRBD1 | . | TRBJ1-1 | TRBV9
CASSVSGENNSPLHF | TGTGCCAGCAGCGTTTCAGGGGAAAATAATTCACCCCTCCACTTT | . | once | TRBJ1-6 | TRBV9
CASAPSIRHQPQHF | TGTGCTAGTGCCCCTAGTATTCGTCATCAGCCCCAGCATTTT | . | . | TRBJ1-5 | TRBV12-5
CASSSGQGSLYGYTF | TGTGCCAGCAGTAGCGGACAGGGTTCCCTCTATGGCTACACCTTC | TRBD1 | . | TRBJ1-2 | TRBV2
CASISDRDWTEAFF | TGTGCCAGCATCTCAGACAGGGATTGGACTGAAGCTTTCTTT | TRBD1 | once | TRBJ1-1 | TRBV27
CASSDMSGQGVGNTIYF | TGCGCCAGCAGTGATATGTCGGGACAGGGGGTCGGAAACACCATATATTTT | TRBD1 | . | TRBJ1-3 | TRBV4-1
CASTRQGDRTEAFF | TGCGCCAGCACCCGACAGGGTGACAGGACTGAAGCTTTCTTT | TRBD1 | . | TRBJ1-1 | TRBV5-1
CASSPGDSDYYEQYF | TGTGCCAGCTCGCCCGGGGACTCCGATTACTACGAGCAGTACTTC | . | . | TRBJ2-7 | TRBV18
CASSADDRPIYGYTF | TGTGCCAGCAGCGCTGATGACAGACCTATCTATGGCTACACCTTC | . | . | TRBJ1-2 | TRBV9
CASSLERQSDYGYTF | TGTGCCAGCAGCTTAGAACGGCAAAGCGACTATGGCTACACCTTC | . | . | TRBJ1-2 | TRBV7-9
CASSQGPTKPYEQYF | TGCGCCAGCAGCCAAGGTCCCACGAAGCCCTACGAGCAGTACTTC | . | once | TRBJ2-7 | TRBV4-1
CASSYRDRGNSPLHF | TGCGCCAGCAGCTACCGGGACAGGGGTAATTCACCCCTCCACTTT | TRBD1 | . | TRBJ1-6 | TRBV5-1
CASSLAAGAGNEQFF | TGCGCCAGCAGCTTGGCCGCGGGGGCGGGGAATGAGCAGTTCTTC | . | few | TRBJ2-1 | TRBV5-1
CASSQDRQGPTEAFF | TGTGCCAGCAGCCAAGATCGACAGGGGCCCACTGAAGCTTTCTTT | TRBD1 | . | TRBJ1-1 | TRBV14
CASSPGYRGLGVEQYF | TGTGCCAGCAGCCCCGGGTATAGGGGGTTGGGAGTTGAGCAGTACTTC | . | . | TRBJ2-7 | TRBV3-1/TRBV3-2
CASSEADSGNTIYF | TGTGCCAGCAGTGAGGCAGACTCTGGAAACACCATATATTTT | . | . | TRBJ1-3 | TRBV2
CASNQQGAYGQPQHF | TGTGCCAGCAATCAACAGGGGGCATACGGTCAGCCCCAGCATTTT | TRBD1 | . | TRBJ1-5 | TRBV28
CSVFDRARYGYTF | TGCAGCGTCTTCGACAGGGCCCGCTATGGCTACACCTTC | TRBD1 | . | TRBJ1-2 | TRBV29-1
CASSPGQGAGEQYF | TGCGCCAGCAGCCCCGGACAGGGGGCTGGAGAGCAGTACTTC | TRBD1 | . | TRBJ2-7 | TRBV5-1
CASSFTGDTAGELFF | TGCGCCAGCAGCTTCACAGGGGACACCGCCGGGGAGCTGTTTTTT | TRBD1 | . | TRBJ2-2 | TRBV5-1
CAWSEKRQGTAFF | TGTGCCTGGAGTGAAAAAAGACAGGGAACAGCTTTCTTT | TRBD1 | . | TRBJ1-1 | TRBV30
CASSKGDRRYSEQYF | TGTGCCAGCAGCAAAGGGGACAGGAGATACTCCGAGCAGTACTTC | . | . | TRBJ2-7 | TRBV21-1
CASSPGQDNEKLFF | TGTGCCAGCAGCCCGGGACAGGACAATGAAAAACTGTTTTTT | TRBD1 | once | TRBJ1-4 | TRBV5-4
CASSFTPGTGELFF | TGTGCCAGCAGCTTTACCCCAGGGACCGGGGAGCTGTTTTTT | . | once | TRBJ2-2 | TRBV7-3
CASRAVSGYTGELFF | TGTGCCAGCCGGGCTGTGAGCGGATACACCGGGGAGCTGTTTTTT | . | . | TRBJ2-2 | TRBV2
CASSQEASGSREQFF | TGCGCCAGCAGCCAAGAAGCTAGCGGGAGCCGCGAGCAGTTCTTC | TRBD2 | . | TRBJ2-1 | TRBV4-1
CASSYNRGGTEAFF | TGCGCCAGCAGCTACAACAGGGGAGGTACTGAAGCTTTCTTT | TRBD1 | . | TRBJ1-1 | TRBV5-1
CASSYRGLGGDTIYF | TGTGCCAGCAGTTACCGGGGGCTGGGAGGGGACACCATATATTTT | . | . | TRBJ1-3 | TRBV6-5
CASGYDRPPLHF | TGTGCTAGTGGTTACGACAGGCCACCCCTCCACTTT | . | . | TRBJ1-6 | TRBV12-5
CASRPTSGRVISTDTQYF | TGTGCCAGCAGGCCTACTAGCGGGAGGGTAATTAGCACAGATACGCAGTATTTT | TRBD2 | . | TRBJ2-3 | TRBV28
CSVEGGTSDEKLFF | TGCAGCGTTGAAGGGGGCACCTCTGATGAAAAACTGTTTTTT | . | . | TRBJ1-4 | TRBV29-1
CSVASADRGVGETQYF | TGCAGCGTTGCTTCCGCCGACAGGGGAGTTGGGGAGACCCAGTACTTC | TRBD1 | . | TRBJ2-5 | TRBV29-1
CASRLTSGVTYNEQFF | TGTGCCAGCAGGCTGACTAGCGGGGTAACCTACAATGAGCAGTTCTTC | TRBD2 | once | TRBJ2-1 | TRBV2
CATRQGNYGYTF | TGTGCCACGAGACAGGGGAACTATGGCTACACCTTC | TRBD1 | . | TRBJ1-2 | TRBV25-1
CASSPQTGNTEAFF | TGTGCCAGCTCACCACAGACAGGGAACACTGAAGCTTTCTTT | . | . | TRBJ1-1 | TRBV18
CATFAGGGEQFF | TGTGCCACCTTTGCGGGGGGAGGCGAGCAGTTCTTC | TRBD2 | . | TRBJ2-1 | TRBV10-3
CASSPDLGNQPQHF | TGCGCCAGCAGCCCGGACTTGGGCAATCAGCCCCAGCATTTT | . | few | TRBJ1-5 | TRBV5-1
CASSIQGSYGYTF | TGTGCCAGCAGTATCCAGGGGTCCTATGGCTACACCTTC | . | . | TRBJ1-2 | TRBV28
CASSSGLAAYNEQFF | TGTGCCAGCAGCTCGGGACTAGCGGCCTACAATGAGCAGTTCTTC | TRBD2 | . | TRBJ2-1 | TRBV5-4
CASSASDRNTEAFF | TGTGCCAGCAGTGCCTCGGACAGGAACACTGAAGCTTTCTTT | . | . | TRBJ1-1 | TRBV27
CASSLSPRGYTF | TGTGCCAGCAGCTTAAGCCCGAGGGGCTACACCTTC | . | . | TRBJ1-2 | TRBV7-9
CASSTAPLRAEAFF | TGTGCCAGCAGTACGGCCCCCCTCAGGGCTGAAGCTTTCTTT | . | . | TRBJ1-1 | TRBV28